The clone carrying this T cell receptor beta chain was seen many times. Antigen: not known. The lymph nodes were axillary draining lymph nodes from breast cancer patients. The data originate from a study of breast tumors, draining lymph nodes, adjacent tissues. Per the germline V gene, CDR1 is LNHDA and CDR2 is SQIVND (reference sequence). The CDR3 covers 14 residues. Trimming cost V 7 bases and J 7 bases; bases outside gene matches: 7. General study results and limits: Tumor TCR diversity was below lymph nodes but above nontumor tissue. Luminal-like breast cancer showed significantly greater tumor-nontumor repertoire similarity than basal-like breast cancer did.

Each CDR3 protein gets one entry after TCRdb re-called the multiplex PCR reads with MiXCR. This sample carries approximately 100,000 distinct CDR3 sequences, around 20% of them seen once, and the ten largest clones take 1% to 1.5%. What was sequenced was axillary lymph node tissue. The TCR comes from a female donor with breast cancer. Some clones in this sample may be carry-over from other donors' samples. The rearrangement joins TRBV19 to TRBJ1-4, with 9 bases identical to TRBD1. The CDR3 protein is CASMGLTGGEKLFF. CDR3 coding DNA: TGTGCCAGTATGGGGTTGACAGGGGGTGAAAAACTGTTTTTT.